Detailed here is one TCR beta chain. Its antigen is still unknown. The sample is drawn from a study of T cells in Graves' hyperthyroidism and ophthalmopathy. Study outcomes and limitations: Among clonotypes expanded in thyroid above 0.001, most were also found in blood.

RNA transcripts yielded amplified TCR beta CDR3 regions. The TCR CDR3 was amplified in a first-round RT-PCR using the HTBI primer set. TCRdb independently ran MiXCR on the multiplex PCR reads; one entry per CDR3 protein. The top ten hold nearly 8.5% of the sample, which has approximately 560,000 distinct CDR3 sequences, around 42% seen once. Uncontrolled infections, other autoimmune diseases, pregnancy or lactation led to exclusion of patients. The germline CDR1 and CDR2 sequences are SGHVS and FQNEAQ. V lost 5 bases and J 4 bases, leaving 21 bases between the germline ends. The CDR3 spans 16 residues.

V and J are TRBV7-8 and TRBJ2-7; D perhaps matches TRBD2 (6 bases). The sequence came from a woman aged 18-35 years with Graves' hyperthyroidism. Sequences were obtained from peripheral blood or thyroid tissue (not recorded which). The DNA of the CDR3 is TGTGCCAGCAGCGCCGCGGAGGGAGGTGTGAGGTACGAGCAGTACTTC. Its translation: CASSAAEGGVRYEQYF.